The entry below describes one T cell receptor (beta chain). Antigen: not known. The sample belongs to a study of cytomegalovirus exposure and HLA in healthy donors. Study as a whole: When 398 donors were genotyped, 81% of them were found to fall in the Caucasian-associated ancestry cluster. Study-level points and caveats: About 87% or about 30% of the time was how often most TCR beta V segments were productive, according to an earlier analysis. Overall, under 200 TCR beta chains were annotated as cytomegalovirus-associated.

Deletions cut 1 base from V and 0 bases from J, with 11 bases between. CDR3 length: 16 amino acids. Looked up from germline, CDR1 is LNHDA and CDR2 is SQIVND (reference sequence). PCR used 60 Vbeta primers and 13 Jbeta primers. Per the original methods: There were 80 million or so unique TCR beta chains by a later count, and approximately 10 million of them were shared. Produced via immunoSEQ multiplex PCR; TCRdb's table is partial and in-frame only. That table supplies the V and J calls and clone size; D and trimming were determined from the DNA. The table lists fewer than 150,000 clones, approximately 75% of them singletons.

Sequenced input: PBMCs. The receptor was isolated from a man aged 50-59 years in good health and CMV-seropositive. V gene TRBV19 combines with J gene TRBJ2-3, with D possibly TRBD1 on 6 matching bases. The CDR3 loop is CASSIAMTGSTDTQYF. The CDR3 DNA sequence: TGTGCCAGTAGTATAGCCATGACAGGAAGCACAGATACGCAGTATTTT.